This entry lists 30 T cell receptor beta chains sequenced from one sample in a study of cytomegalovirus exposure and HLA in healthy donors (dated 2017 in TCRdb). Library preparation used the immunoSEQ multiplex PCR assay. The multiplex PCR relied on a mix of 60 forward primers for TCR Vbeta segments and 13 reverse primers for TCR Jbeta segments. Held by TCRdb, this immuneACCESS table contains in-frame sequences only and omits some clones. Under half of the omission traces to an unresolved V gene where checked; the cause of the rest is unknown. The sample yields roughly 200,000 clones; about 86% were counted once. The ten largest clonotypes hold approximately 1.7% of the sample. Sequences were obtained from PBMCs. The receptors originated from a man aged 35 to 55 in good health and CMV-seropositive.

The chain links TRBV23-1 to TRBJ2-6, with 7 bases matching TRBD1. TRBV23-1 qualifies as an ORF whose function is uncertain. The ends lost 3 bases at V and 0 bases at J; junction bases unmatched: 8. CDR3 length equals 18 residues. The CDR3 loop reads CASSQNRGRYSGANVLTF. The DNA of the CDR3 is TGCGCCAGCAGTCAGAACAGGGGCCGATACTCTGGGGCCAACGTCCTGACTTTC.

This clone has only one observation. V usage is TRBV7-9 and J usage is TRBJ2-1; 14 nucleotides line up with TRBD2. Germline trimming cut 4 bases from V and 2 bases from J; bases unmatched to any gene: 7. The length of the CDR3 is 18 residues. Germline V gives CDR1 SEHNR, CDR2 FQNEAQ (reference sequence). CDR3 sequence reads: CASSSTSGRVGAYNEQFF. The CDR3 DNA is TGTGCCAGCAGCTCGACTAGCGGGAGGGTCGGCGCCTACAATGAGCAGTTCTTC.

The gene calls are TRBV5-4 and TRBJ2-5; 11 bases align to TRBD2. CDR1 and CDR2 (germline): SGHNT, YYREEE (reference sequence). The junction had 14 bases not matched to a gene; V was cut back by 4 bases and J by 3 bases. The CDR3 runs 18 residues. CDR3 residues: CASSPGLLAGGREETQYF. The CDR3 DNA sequence: TGTGCCAGCAGCCCAGGGTTGTTAGCGGGGGGGAGAGAAGAGACCCAGTACTTC.

V usage is TRBV11-2 and J usage is TRBJ1-1; D perhaps matches TRBD1 (6 bases). The CDR3 covers 13 residues. Germline V gene data show CDR1 as SGHAT and CDR2 as FQNNGV. Between the trimmed V and J ends, which lost 5 bases and 8 bases, there was a span of 15 bases. The DNA for the CDR3 is TGTGCCAGCAGCATCAGACTCGGGACAGAAGCTTTCTTT. As protein: CASSIRLGTEAFF.

This clone has a handful of counts. The rearrangement uses TRBV6-4 and TRBJ2-1; D might be TRBD1 (6 bases). Germline V gene lookup returns CDR1 MRHNA and CDR2 SNTAGT. The CDR3 loop spans 15 amino acids. The V end lost 6 bases, the J end lost 5 bases, and 17 bases lay between the germline ends. The CDR3 is CASSKEGQGNNEQFF. For the CDR3, the DNA is TGTGCCAGCAGCAAAGAGGGGCAGGGGAACAATGAGCAGTTCTTC.

This sequence joins TRBV10-3 and TRBJ2-3; maybe TRBD1 (5 bases). Germline lookup yields CDR1 ENHRY and CDR2 SYGVKD. The CDR3 is 14 amino acids. Trimming took off 8 bases at V and 4 bases at J, with 16 bases between the two ends. The CDR3 spells CAIDSGRRADTQYF. As DNA, the CDR3 is TGTGCCATCGACTCAGGGCGGCGCGCAGATACGCAGTATTTT.

This clone has more than one count but fewer than ten. The V and J genes are TRBV4-3 and TRBJ2-1; 13 nucleotides line up with TRBD2. J was trimmed by 7 bases and V by 1 base; bases with no gene match: 7. Germline V gene data show CDR1 as LGHNA and CDR2 as YSLEER. The CDR3 is made up of 17 amino acids. CDR3 coding DNA: TGCGCCAGCAGCCAAGGAATCGGACTAGCGGGAGAGAATGAGCAGTTCTTC. Its translation: CASSQGIGLAGENEQFF.

The CDR3 protein is CASSESGGRETQYF. In nucleotides, the CDR3 is TGTGCCAGCAGTGAATCAGGGGGCAGGGAGACCCAGTACTTC. The V call is TRBV25-1, the J call TRBJ2-5, with TRBD1 matching over 8 bases. This CDR3 is built from 14 residues. The junction had 3 bases not matched to a gene; V was cut back by 1 base and J by 5 bases. Germline assignment: CDR1 MGHDK and CDR2 SYGVNS.

V is TRBV5-4 and J is TRBJ2-7; a possible D gene is TRBD2 (6 bases). The V and J ends lost 4 bases and 6 bases respectively, with 17 bases between them. CDR3 length: 14 amino acids. Germline assignment: CDR1 SGHNT and CDR2 YYREEE (reference sequence). As DNA, the CDR3 is TGTGCCAGCAGCCGCGTCGGGGGTGTCGGCGAGCAGTACTTC. It encodes CASSRVGGVGEQYF.

This chain links TRBV28 with TRBJ2-4; D perhaps matches TRBD2 (5 bases). Trimming left V 3 bases short and J 1 base short, with 10 bases between. The germline gives CDR1 MDHEN, CDR2 SYDVKM. The CDR3 has 15 amino acids. In nucleotides, the CDR3 is TGTGCCAGCAGTTTCCAGGAGGAGGCCAAAAACATTCAGTACTTC. This sequence encodes CASSFQEEAKNIQYF.

V is TRBV30 and J is TRBJ2-1; 7 nucleotides align to TRBD2. The CDR3 runs 16 residues. The trim removed 4 bases at V and 7 bases at J, leaving 16 bases unmatched. Germline V lookup: CDR1 GTSNPN, CDR2 SVGIG (reference sequence). The chain's CDR3 is CAWTGAGVGVWNEQFF. CDR3 in DNA: TGTGCCTGGACCGGGGCGGGAGTGGGCGTTTGGAATGAGCAGTTCTTC.

V and J are TRBV18 and TRBJ2-5, with D unclear. Trimming cost V 8 bases and J 1 base, with 11 bases left between them. The CDR3 loop spans 13 amino acids. Per germline, CDR1 KGHSH and CDR2 LQKENI. CDR3 protein: CASRRGAQETQYF. The DNA of the CDR3 is TGTGCCAGCCGGCGAGGTGCCCAAGAGACCCAGTACTTC.

The CDR3 reads CASTETSGRPYEQYF. The CDR3 nucleotides read TGTGCCAGCACCGAAACTAGCGGGAGACCCTACGAGCAGTACTTC. The chain has TRBV6-1 and TRBJ2-7; 11 bases are shared with TRBD2. The J segment lost 2 bases and the V segment lost 7 bases, leaving 7 bases of the junction unmatched. Looked up from germline, CDR1 is MNHNS and CDR2 is SASEGT. There are 15 residues in the CDR3.

The chain joins TRBV19 to TRBJ1-5; unclear D gene. In germline, CDR1 is LNHDA, CDR2 SQIVND (reference sequence). The CDR3 is 13 residues long. The V end lost 5 bases, the J end lost 4 bases, and 9 bases lay between the germline ends. For the CDR3, the DNA is TGTGCCAGTAGTGGGAGGGCTAATCAGCCCCAGCATTTT. Its protein is CASSGRANQPQHF. The full variable domain, completed using reference TRBV19 and TRBJ1-5, is DGGITQSPKYLFRKEGQNVTLSCEQNLNHDAMYWYRQDPGQGLRLIYYSQIVNDFQKGDIAEGYSVSREKKESFPLTVTSAQKNPTAFYLCASSGRANQPQHFGDGTRLSIL.

This chain connects TRBV19 to TRBJ2-2; tentative D call: TRBD1 (6 bases). Germline CDR1 LNHDA, CDR2 SQIVND (reference sequence). Trimming took off 4 bases at V and 11 bases at J, with 14 bases between the two ends. CDR3 length equals 13 residues. CDR3 protein: CASSRQVLGELFF. The CDR3 nucleotides read TGTGCCAGTAGTAGACAGGTTTTAGGTGAGCTGTTTTTT. The entire variable domain, with the rest obtained from reference TRBV19 and TRBJ2-2, is as follows: DGGITQSPKYLFRKEGQNVTLSCEQNLNHDAMYWYRQDPGQGLRLIYYSQIVNDFQKGDIAEGYSVSREKKESFPLTVTSAQKNPTAFYLCASSRQVLGELFFGEGSRLTVL.

This clone has only a few counts. CDR3 sequence (DNA): TGTGCCAGCAGCTTAAATCGGGGCGGGACAGAGACCCAGTACTTC. Translating gives CASSLNRGGTETQYF. The rearrangement links TRBV7-2 to TRBJ2-5, with a weak D call TRBD2 (6 bases). Trimming shortened V by 2 bases and J by 4 bases, and 14 bases separated the two germline ends. Per germline, CDR1 SGHTA and CDR2 FQGNSA. The CDR3 spans 15 residues.

The V gene is TRBV7-9, the J gene TRBJ1-4, with 7 bases that match TRBD1. The CDR3 has 14 residues. The J segment lost 4 bases and the V segment lost 3 bases, leaving 2 bases of the junction unmatched. In germline, CDR1 is SEHNR, CDR2 FQNEAQ (reference sequence). This chain's CDR3 is CASSLGTVNEKLFF. The CDR3 nucleotides read TGTGCCAGCAGCTTGGGGACAGTTAATGAAAAACTGTTTTTT.

The gene calls are TRBV9 and TRBJ2-1; tentative D call: TRBD2 (5 bases). This CDR3 contains 13 residues. Germline-derived CDR1 and CDR2 are SGDLS and YYNGEE. Trimming pared 4 bases from V and 8 bases from J, leaving 13 bases between. The CDR3 region is CASSNPVEDEQFF. The CDR3 DNA follows: TGTGCCAGCAGCAACCCCGTGGAGGATGAGCAGTTCTTC.

The chain has TRBV5-4 and TRBJ2-3, with 8 bases identical to TRBD2. Losses at the gene ends were 4 bases for V and 5 bases for J; bases not matched to a gene: 9. CDR3 length: 15 amino acids. Germline V gene lookup returns CDR1 SGHNT and CDR2 YYREEE (reference sequence). CDR3 in amino acids: CASSRLAKDVDTQYF. The CDR3 nucleotides are TGTGCCAGCAGCCGACTAGCGAAAGACGTAGATACGCAGTATTTT.

This sequence joins TRBV7-6 and TRBJ2-5, with 8 nucleotides matching TRBD1. CDR3 length: 16 amino acids. Looked up from germline, CDR1 is SGHVS and CDR2 is FNYEAQ. V lost 1 base, J lost 5 bases, and 9 bases stayed unmatched. CDR3 protein: CASSLGRDRYLETQYF. The DNA for the CDR3 is TGTGCCAGCAGCTTAGGACGGGACAGGTATTTGGAGACCCAGTACTTC.

In this sample, this clone turned up a few times. V is TRBV2 and J is TRBJ1-1, with a tentative D call TRBD1 (5 bases). This CDR3 has 13 amino acids. Trimming cost V 6 bases and J 1 base, with 9 bases left between them. The germline CDR1 and CDR2 sequences are SNHLY and FYNNEI. The CDR3 is CASSRDQNTEAFF. The CDR3 nucleotides read TGTGCCAGCAGCAGGGATCAGAACACTGAAGCTTTCTTT.

The chain uses TRBV14 and TRBJ2-1, with TRBD2 identical over 9 bases. Germline-derived CDR1 and CDR2 are SGHDN and FVKESK. The V gene end was trimmed by 4 bases and the J gene end by 6 bases; junction bases not matched to a gene: 13. The length of the CDR3 is 17 residues. The CDR3 sequence is CASSLALAGGPANEQFF. Written as DNA, the CDR3 is TGTGCCAGCAGCCTAGCTCTCGCGGGAGGGCCGGCCAATGAGCAGTTCTTC.

The chain employs TRBV9 and TRBJ2-5, with 9 bases that match TRBD1. In germline, CDR1 is SGDLS, CDR2 YYNGEE. The CDR3 loop spans 15 amino acids. V dropped 2 bases and J dropped 5; count of bases not matched to a gene: 7. The CDR3 sequence: CASSVGTGPWETQYF. Here the CDR3 DNA reads TGTGCCAGCAGCGTGGGGACAGGGCCCTGGGAGACCCAGTACTTC.

This clone turned up a few times. The chain employs TRBV10-2 and TRBJ2-1, with 13 bases that match TRBD2. The CDR3 is 14 amino acids. The V gene end was trimmed by 7 bases and the J gene end by 15 bases; junction bases not matched to a gene: 12. The germline V gene encodes CDR1 WSHSY and CDR2 SAAADI. The CDR3 loop reads CASTSGLAGQWGFF. Here the CDR3 DNA reads TGCGCCAGCACCTCGGGACTAGCGGGACAGTGGGGGTTCTTC.

The CDR3 DNA reads as TGTGCCAGCAGTGAATTGGGCTCCTCCTACAATGAGCAGTTCTTC. Translating it yields CASSELGSSYNEQFF. This sequence joins TRBV6-1 and TRBJ2-1; unclear D gene. The germline V gene encodes CDR1 MNHNS and CDR2 SASEGT. There are 15 residues in the CDR3. V was trimmed by 2 bases and J by 0 bases, leaving 8 bases between them.

On this clone itself: In the same sample, other DNA sequences code for this CDR3. The chain couples TRBV5-1 to TRBJ1-1, with TRBD1 matching over 8 bases. There are 13 residues in the CDR3. V was clipped by 6 bases and J by 5 bases; unmatched bases: 6. Looked up from germline, CDR1 is SGHRS and CDR2 is YFSETQ. The CDR3 loop reads CASTRTGQTEAFF. The CDR3 region has the DNA TGCGCCAGCACGCGGACAGGGCAAACTGAAGCTTTCTTT. The full variable domain, rest sourced from reference TRBV5-1 and TRBJ1-1, is KAGVTQTPRYLIKTRGQQVTLSCSPISGHRSVSWYQQTPGQGLQFLFEYFSETQRNKGNFPGRFSGRQFSNSRSEMNVSTLELGDSALYLCASTRTGQTEAFFGQGTRLTVV.

Note on this clone: A junction end diverges from the germline sequence, so it may reflect a read error. J is TRBJ2-7 and V is TRBV6-5; 8 nucleotides match TRBD1. Germline V lookup: CDR1 MNHEY, CDR2 SVGAGI. CDR3 length: 16 amino acids. The CDR3 nucleotides read TGTGCCAGCAGTCACTCCGGGACAGGCCTAACCTACGAGCAGTACTTC. Translating gives CASSHSGTGLTYEQYF.

This clone was observed a few times. J is TRBJ2-7 and V is TRBV9, with D perhaps TRBD1 (7 bases). Per the germline V gene, CDR1 is SGDLS and CDR2 is YYNGEE. CDR3 length: 15 amino acids. Deletions cut 4 bases from V and 2 bases from J, with 16 bases between. CDR3 protein: CASSPRGQSTYEQYF. The CDR3, as DNA: TGTGCCAGCAGCCCGCGGGGACAGTCTACCTACGAGCAGTACTTC.

The chain is built from TRBV5-1 and TRBJ2-5; 8 positions match TRBD2. The germline CDR1 and CDR2 sequences are SGHRS and YFSETQ. The CDR3 consists of 16 residues. After removal of 4 bases from V and 5 bases from J, the junction contained 13 bases not matched to a gene. This chain's CDR3 is CASSPSGRGVLETQYF. CDR3 nucleotides: TGCGCCAGCAGCCCGTCCGGGAGGGGGGTGTTGGAGACCCAGTACTTC.

This chain links TRBV29-1 with TRBJ2-1; 8 positions agree with TRBD2. V shed 8 bases, J shed 3 bases, and the junction held 9 bases outside the gene matches. Germline V gene lookup returns CDR1 SQVTM and CDR2 ANQGSEA. The CDR3 contains 14 residues. The CDR3 bases are TGCAGCACGACAGGTAGCGGGAACTACAATGAGCAGTTCTTC. Protein sequence: CSTTGSGNYNEQFF.